The text below deals with one TCR beta chain. The protocol was immunoSEQ multiplex PCR, while the TCRdb copy is restricted to in-frame clones and leaves out a portion. The sample lists some 42,000 clones, around 82% occurring once. Germline trimming cut 5 bases from V and 4 bases from J; bases unmatched to any gene: 5. Germline lookup yields CDR1 MNHGY and CDR2 SAAAGT. This CDR3 has 16 residues. The data were obtained in a study of preoperative IRX-2 immunotherapy in early breast cancer. Documented treatment: preoperative locoregional IRX-2 cytokine immunotherapy. This phase Ib study tested locoregional IRX-2 cytokine immunotherapy given before surgery.

The genes are TRBV6-8 and TRBJ2-1, with TRBD2 identical over 13 bases. Sequencing was performed on lymph node tissue, taken after IRX-2 immunotherapy. The receptor was isolated from a human donor with breast cancer. DNA of the CDR3: TGTGCCAGCAGTCCGGGACTAGCGGGGATGTACAATGAGCAGTTCTTC. It translates to CASSPGLAGMYNEQFF.